The clone carrying this TCR beta chain was seen more than once but under ten times. Its specificity is not known. This specimen belongs to a study of cytomegalovirus exposure and HLA in healthy donors. Findings and caveats of the study: Previous analysis showed most TCR beta V segments were productive about 90% or about 30% of the time. Cytomegalovirus association was assigned to more than 150 TCR beta chains.

This CDR3 region has 15 residues. Trimming removed 5 bases from V and 2 bases from J; junction bases left unmatched: 2. The germline gives CDR1 SGHNT, CDR2 YYREEE (reference sequence). 13 Jbeta primers and 60 Vbeta primers were used for the PCR. Sequencing was performed with immunoSEQ multiplex PCR; in TCRdb, only in-frame clones are kept and a portion is missing. The sample lists about 190,000 clones; 83% were seen once. Input material: PBMCs. The receptor was derived from a man aged 50 to 60 in good health and CMV-seronegative. This chain connects TRBV5-4 to TRBJ2-6; TRBD1 matches 9 bases. CDR3 residues: CASRTGGTGANVLTF. The CDR3 nucleotides are TGTGCCAGCAGGACAGGGGGAACTGGGGCCAACGTCCTGACTTTC.